The entry that follows covers one T cell receptor (beta chain) sequence. The age range of participants was about 18 to 90 years, with residence in roughly 25 US areas. Symptom resolution, clearance, or two negative PCRs marked the recovered donors of Cohort 3. The data derive from a study of blood T cell repertoires in COVID-19. Germline CDR1 reads SGHNT; CDR2 reads YYREEE (reference sequence). The CDR3 totals 15 residues. With V trimmed by 4 bases and J by 3 bases, 8 bases remained unmatched. Assay: immunoSEQ multiplex PCR; the TCRdb copy retains only in-frame clones and omits some. The table has hundreds of thousands of clones, roughly 87% seen once.

The sequence was obtained from a woman aged 18-29 years who had recovered from COVID-19. The chain carries TRBV5-4 and TRBJ1-2, with 8 bases aligning to TRBD1. Sequencing was performed on PBMCs or T cells enriched from blood (not recorded which). The chain's CDR3 is CASSATGGPDYGYTF. The CDR3 nucleotides read TGTGCCAGCAGCGCTACAGGGGGTCCCGACTATGGCTACACCTTC.